This T cell receptor beta chain comes out of a study of blood T cell repertoires in COVID-19. Study context: From the United States, Italy and Spain came samples of acute and convalescent COVID-19. Sample material is recorded as cDNA or gDNA derived from T cells, B-cell-depleted T cells, or PBMCs.

Trimming stripped 1 base from V and 0 bases from J, with 7 bases between. Looked up from germline, CDR1 is SEHNR and CDR2 is FQNEAQ (reference sequence). The CDR3 consists of 15 residues. This clone was recorded once. The same CDR3 can be traced to other DNA sequences in this sample. How the authors handled the data: Researchers report that nucleated cell counts were estimated from reference gene primer amplification. TCRdb's table, derived via immunoSEQ multiplex PCR, lists solely in-frame clones and lacks some. That table supplies the V and J calls and clone size; D and trimming were determined from the DNA. The sample records 200,000 or so clones, more than 80% being singletons. Seattle participants joined during active infection and were tracked over time.

The sequence came from a man aged 25-45 years with COVID-19, enrolled during active disease. Input material: peripheral blood. The chain combines TRBV7-9 with TRBJ2-1, with unresolved D. The DNA of the CDR3 is TGTGCCAGCAGCTTAGACCCGAGCTCCTACAATGAGCAGTTCTTC. Its translation: CASSLDPSSYNEQFF.